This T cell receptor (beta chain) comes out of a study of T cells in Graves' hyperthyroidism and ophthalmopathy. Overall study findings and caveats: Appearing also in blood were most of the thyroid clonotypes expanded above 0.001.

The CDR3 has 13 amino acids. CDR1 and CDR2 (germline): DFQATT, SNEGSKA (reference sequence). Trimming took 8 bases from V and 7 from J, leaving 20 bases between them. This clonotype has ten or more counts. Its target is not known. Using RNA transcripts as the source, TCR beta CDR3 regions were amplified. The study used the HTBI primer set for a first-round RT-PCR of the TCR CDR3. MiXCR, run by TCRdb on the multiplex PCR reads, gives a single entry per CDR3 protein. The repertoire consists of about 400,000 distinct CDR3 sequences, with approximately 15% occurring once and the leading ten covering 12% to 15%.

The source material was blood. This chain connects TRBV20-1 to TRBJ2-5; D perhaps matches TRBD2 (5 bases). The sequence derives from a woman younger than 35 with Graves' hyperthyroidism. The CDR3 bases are TGCAGTCCACGAGCGGAGCCAGAGGGGACCCAGTACTTC. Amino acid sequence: CSPRAEPEGTQYF.